What follows is one T cell receptor beta chain and its context. The specificity of this receptor is unknown. Base qualities are not at hand, and no much larger clone is one base apart. Germline trimming: 4 bases from V, 5 bases from J; junction bases outside gene matches: 5. The CDR3 runs 15 amino acids, cysteine and phenylalanine included. The DNA shown is the 45-base CDR3, in frame from base 1. CDR1 SGHRS and CDR2 YFSETQ were looked up in the germline V gene. The data were taken from a study of blood T cell repertoires in COVID-19 (dated by TCRdb to about 2020). For the study in its entirety: Samples covering the acute and convalescent phases of COVID-19 were provided by collaborators in the United States, Italy and Spain. The prospective study material was composed of cDNA or gDNA derived from T cells, B-cell-depleted T cells, or PBMCs. The dataset comprised deeply sampled blood TCRbeta repertoires from subjects exposed to, actively infected with, or recovered from COVID-19. A freely available public database, intended as a resource for researchers studying the immune response to SARS-CoV-2, is where the repertoires were released. The samples were drawn from the first 160 participants of the ongoing ImmuneRACE study and from 1,254 subjects provided by 6 global collaborators. The sample metadata nearly always contained a de-identified subject ID, COVID-19 status, age in years and sex. Where HLA class I and class II types were available, the types were taken from metadata supplied by the sample provider, not from assay-based typing.

Whole blood was collected in K2EDTA tubes by collaborating institutions according to the institutions' own protocols. For TCRbeta analysis, collaborators shipped samples in one of three forms: frozen whole blood, isolated PBMCs, or DNA extracted from either of those sample types. The immunoSEQ Assay, a bias-controlled multiplex PCR, was used to amplify TCRbeta CDR3 regions from genomic DNA. As for the original processing: The number of nucleated cells in each sample was estimated by amplification of reference gene primers within the assay. Sequence reads were collapsed and filtered to measure the absolute abundance of every unique TCRbeta CDR3 rearrangement. For each sample, productive Simpson clonality was calculated as the square root of Simpson's diversity index over productive rearrangements. TCRdb limited this immuneACCESS table to in-frame rearrangements with V and J called. A share of clones is missing; checked studies link under half to unresolved V genes, and the rest is unexplained. V, J and clone size are those of that table, while D and trimming were read from the DNA. The sample table shows more than 200,000 clones, and 65% to 85% are seen once. The ten largest clones represent roughly a tenth of the sample.

Study-level results and caveats: How much clinical and demographic metadata was included differed by source and by participant, and the metadata was provided uncurated.

Specimen: peripheral blood. The chain links TRBV5-1 with TRBJ2-2, and 10 junction bases match TRBD1. This receptor was obtained from an elderly woman with acute or convalescent COVID-19. The CDR3 in this case is CASSTGQGGTGELFF. The DNA sequence reads TGCGCCAGCAGCACCGGACAGGGGGGGACCGGGGAGCTGTTTTTT. Extended through the reference TRBV5-1 and TRBJ2-2 proteins, this CDR3 yields the full variable domain: KAGVTQTPRYLIKTRGQQVTLSCSPISGHRSVSWYQQTPGQGLQFLFEYFSETQRNKGNFPGRFSGRQFSNSRSEMNVSTLELGDSALYLCASSTGQGGTGELFFGEGSRLTVL.